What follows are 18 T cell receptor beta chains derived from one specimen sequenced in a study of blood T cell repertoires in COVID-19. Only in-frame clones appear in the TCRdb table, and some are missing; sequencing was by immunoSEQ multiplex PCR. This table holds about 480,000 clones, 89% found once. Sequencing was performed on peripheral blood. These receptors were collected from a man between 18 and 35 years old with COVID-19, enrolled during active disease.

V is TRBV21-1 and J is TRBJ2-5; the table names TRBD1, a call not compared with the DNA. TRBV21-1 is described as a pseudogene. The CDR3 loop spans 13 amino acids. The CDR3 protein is CASKGQIQETQYF. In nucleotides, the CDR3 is TGTGCCAGCAAAGGACAGATTCAAGAGACCCAGTACTTC.

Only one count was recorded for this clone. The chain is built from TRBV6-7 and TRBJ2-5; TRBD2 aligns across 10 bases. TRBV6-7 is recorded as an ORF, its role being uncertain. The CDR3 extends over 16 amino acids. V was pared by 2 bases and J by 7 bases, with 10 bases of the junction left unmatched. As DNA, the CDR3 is TGTGCCAGCAGTTACCCCCAGAGCGGGGGGGCCGGGACCCAGTACTTC. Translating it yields CASSYPQSGGAGTQYF.

The CDR3 DNA reads TGTGCCAGCAGCTTACAGGGGGCAAGTGGCTACACCTTC. Protein product: CASSLQGASGYTF. The genes are TRBV7-8 and TRBJ1-2, with TRBD1 identical over 8 bases. The CDR3 has 13 residues. From germline, CDR1 is SGHVS and CDR2 FQNEAQ. After removal of 2 bases from V and 7 bases from J, the junction contained 3 bases not matched to a gene.

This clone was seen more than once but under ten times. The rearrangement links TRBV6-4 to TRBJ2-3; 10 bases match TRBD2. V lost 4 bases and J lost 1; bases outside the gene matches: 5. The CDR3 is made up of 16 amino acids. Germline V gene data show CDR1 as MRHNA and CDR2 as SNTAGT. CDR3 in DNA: TGTGCCAGCAGTGCCCAAAGCGGGGGGGGCACAGATACGCAGTATTTT. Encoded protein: CASSAQSGGGTDTQYF.

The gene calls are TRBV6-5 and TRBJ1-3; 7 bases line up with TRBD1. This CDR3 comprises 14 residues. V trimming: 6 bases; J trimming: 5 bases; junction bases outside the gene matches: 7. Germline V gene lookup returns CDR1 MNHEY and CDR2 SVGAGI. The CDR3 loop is CASRPETGRNTIYF. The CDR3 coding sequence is TGTGCCAGCAGACCTGAGACAGGGAGAAACACCATATATTTT.

CDR3 nucleotide sequence: TGTGCCACCAGCAGAGGAGACAGGCAGTTGGGAGAGCAGTACTTC. Protein sequence: CATSRGDRQLGEQYF. The chain joins TRBV15 to TRBJ2-7, with D possibly matching TRBD1 (6 bases). The CDR3 runs 15 residues. Between the trimmed V and J ends, which lost 1 base and 7 bases, there was a span of 17 bases. From germline, CDR1 is LNHNV and CDR2 YYDKDF (reference sequence).

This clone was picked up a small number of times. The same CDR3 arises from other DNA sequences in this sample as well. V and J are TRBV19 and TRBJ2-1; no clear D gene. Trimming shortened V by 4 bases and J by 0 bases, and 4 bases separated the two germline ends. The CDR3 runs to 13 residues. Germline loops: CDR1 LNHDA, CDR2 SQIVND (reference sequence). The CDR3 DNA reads TGTGCCAGTAGTACGAGCTCCTACAATGAGCAGTTCTTC. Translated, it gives CASSTSSYNEQFF. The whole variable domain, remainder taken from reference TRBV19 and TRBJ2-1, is DGGITQSPKYLFRKEGQNVTLSCEQNLNHDAMYWYRQDPGQGLRLIYYSQIVNDFQKGDIAEGYSVSREKKESFPLTVTSAQKNPTAFYLCASSTSSYNEQFFGPGTRLTVL.

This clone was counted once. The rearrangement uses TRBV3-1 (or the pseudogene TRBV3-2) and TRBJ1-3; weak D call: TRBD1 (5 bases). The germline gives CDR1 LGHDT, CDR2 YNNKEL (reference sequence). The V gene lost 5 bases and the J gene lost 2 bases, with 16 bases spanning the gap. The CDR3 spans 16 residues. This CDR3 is CASSSFSREAGNTIYF. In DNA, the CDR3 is TGTGCCAGCAGCTCCTTCTCCAGGGAAGCTGGAAACACCATATATTTT.

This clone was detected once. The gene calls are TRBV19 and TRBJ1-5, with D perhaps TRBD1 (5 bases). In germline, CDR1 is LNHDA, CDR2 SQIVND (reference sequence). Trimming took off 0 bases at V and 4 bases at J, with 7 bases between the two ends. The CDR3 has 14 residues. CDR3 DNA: TGTGCCAGTAGTATAGACAGGGAAAATCAGCCCCAGCATTTT. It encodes CASSIDRENQPQHF. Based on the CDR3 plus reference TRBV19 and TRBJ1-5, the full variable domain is DGGITQSPKYLFRKEGQNVTLSCEQNLNHDAMYWYRQDPGQGLRLIYYSQIVNDFQKGDIAEGYSVSREKKESFPLTVTSAQKNPTAFYLCASSIDRENQPQHFGDGTRLSIL.

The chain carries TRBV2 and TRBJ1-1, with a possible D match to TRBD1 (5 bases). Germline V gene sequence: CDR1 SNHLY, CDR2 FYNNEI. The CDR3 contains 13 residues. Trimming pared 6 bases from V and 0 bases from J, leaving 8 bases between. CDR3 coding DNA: TGTGCCAGCAGGCGACAGCTGAACACTGAAGCTTTCTTT. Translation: CASRRQLNTEAFF. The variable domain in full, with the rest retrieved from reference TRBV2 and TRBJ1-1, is EPEVTQTPSHQVTQMGQEVILRCVPISNHLYFYWYRQILGQKVEFLVSFYNNEISEKSEIFDDQFSVERPDGSNFTLKIRSTKLEDSAMYFCASRRQLNTEAFFGQGTRLTVV.

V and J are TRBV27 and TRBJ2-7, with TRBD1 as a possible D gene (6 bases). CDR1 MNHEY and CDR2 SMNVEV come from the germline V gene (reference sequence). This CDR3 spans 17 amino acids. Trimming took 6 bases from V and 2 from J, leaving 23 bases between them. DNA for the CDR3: TGTGCCAGCAGAAAGTTTATTTCTCCCGGACAGCCCTACGAGCAGTACTTC. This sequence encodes CASRKFISPGQPYEQYF.

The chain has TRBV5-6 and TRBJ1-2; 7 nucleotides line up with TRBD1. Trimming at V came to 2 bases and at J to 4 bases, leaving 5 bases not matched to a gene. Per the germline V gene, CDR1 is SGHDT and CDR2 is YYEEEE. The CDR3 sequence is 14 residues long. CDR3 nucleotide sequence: TGTGCCAGCAGCTTTCCCGGGACAGCCTATGGCTACACCTTC. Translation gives CASSFPGTAYGYTF.

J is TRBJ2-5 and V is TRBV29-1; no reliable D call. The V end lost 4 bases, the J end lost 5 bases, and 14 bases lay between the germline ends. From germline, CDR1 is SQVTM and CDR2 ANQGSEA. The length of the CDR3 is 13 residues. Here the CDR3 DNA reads TGCAGCGTTGGTGCATTACAGCCGGAGACCCAGTACTTC. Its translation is CSVGALQPETQYF.

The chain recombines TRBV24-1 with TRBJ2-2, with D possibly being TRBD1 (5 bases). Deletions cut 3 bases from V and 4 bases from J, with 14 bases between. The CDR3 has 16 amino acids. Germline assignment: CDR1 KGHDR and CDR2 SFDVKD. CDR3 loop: CATSDPTDSITGELFF. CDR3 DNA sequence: TGTGCCACCAGTGATCCCACCGACAGTATCACCGGGGAGCTGTTTTTT.

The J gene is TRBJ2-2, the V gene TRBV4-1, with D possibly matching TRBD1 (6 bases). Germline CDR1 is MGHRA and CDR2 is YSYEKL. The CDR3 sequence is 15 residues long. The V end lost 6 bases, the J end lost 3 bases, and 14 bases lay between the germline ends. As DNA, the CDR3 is TGCGCCAGCAGGGGGGCTGGGGCCCACACCGGGGAGCTGTTTTTT. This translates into CASRGAGAHTGELFF.

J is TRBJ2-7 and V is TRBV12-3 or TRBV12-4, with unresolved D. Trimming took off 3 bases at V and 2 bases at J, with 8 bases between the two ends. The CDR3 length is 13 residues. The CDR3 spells CASSFASAYEQYF. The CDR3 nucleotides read TGTGCCAGCAGTTTCGCCAGTGCCTACGAGCAGTACTTC.

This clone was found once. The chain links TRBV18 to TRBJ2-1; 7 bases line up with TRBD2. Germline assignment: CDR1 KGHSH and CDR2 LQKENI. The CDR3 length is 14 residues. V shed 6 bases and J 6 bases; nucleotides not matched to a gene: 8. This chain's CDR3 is CASSHSSGVNEQFF. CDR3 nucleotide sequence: TGTGCCAGCTCCCACTCCAGCGGGGTCAATGAGCAGTTCTTC.

CDR3 sequence reads: CASSVAGTGAYGYTF. The CDR3 DNA reads TGTGCCAGCAGCGTCGCCGGGACAGGGGCATATGGCTACACCTTC. This chain joins TRBV7-2 and TRBJ1-2; TRBD1 aligns across 10 bases. V shed 5 bases, J shed 5 bases, and the junction held 8 bases outside the gene matches. Germline V gene sequence: CDR1 SGHTA, CDR2 FQGNSA. The CDR3 covers 15 residues.